This T cell receptor (beta chain) was documented in a study of cytomegalovirus exposure and HLA in healthy donors. Overall study findings and caveats: What a later analysis showed was that several of the most significant clusters appeared linked to common viral pathogens.

V was trimmed by 2 bases and J by 4 bases, leaving 17 bases between them. Per the germline V gene, CDR1 is MNHEY and CDR2 is SVGAGI. This CDR3 has 16 residues. This clone was seen once. The target antigen is unknown. Vbeta (60) and Jbeta (13) primers were used in the PCR. In the authors' workflow: Later, roughly 86 million unique TCR beta chains were counted in an analysis, and some 11 million of them were shared. Clones were sequenced by immunoSEQ multiplex PCR, and TCRdb holds only the in-frame ones, with some missing. V and J calls and clone size are those listed in that table; D and trimming were worked out from the DNA. The table lists some 150,000 clones, roughly 70% of them singletons, with 1.5% to 2% in the top ten.

The clonotype originates from a woman aged 35 to 49 in good health and CMV-seronegative. The gene calls are TRBV6-5 and TRBJ1-1; tentative D call: TRBD1 (5 bases). Sequencing was carried out using PBMCs. DNA for the CDR3: TGTGCCAGCAGTTACAGAGGCCAGGGTCCTAGCACTGAAGCTTTCTTT. Protein: CASSYRGQGPSTEAFF.